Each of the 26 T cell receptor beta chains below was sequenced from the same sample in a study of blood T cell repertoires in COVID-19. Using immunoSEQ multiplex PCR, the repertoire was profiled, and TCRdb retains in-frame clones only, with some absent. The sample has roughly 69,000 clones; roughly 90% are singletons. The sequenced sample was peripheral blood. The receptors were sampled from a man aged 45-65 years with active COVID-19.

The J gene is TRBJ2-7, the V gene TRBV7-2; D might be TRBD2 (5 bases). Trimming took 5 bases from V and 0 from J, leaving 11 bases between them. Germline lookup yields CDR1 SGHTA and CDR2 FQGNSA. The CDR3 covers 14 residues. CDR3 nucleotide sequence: TGTGCCAGCAGCCAAGCGGTAAGCTCCTACGAGCAGTACTTC. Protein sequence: CASSQAVSSYEQYF.

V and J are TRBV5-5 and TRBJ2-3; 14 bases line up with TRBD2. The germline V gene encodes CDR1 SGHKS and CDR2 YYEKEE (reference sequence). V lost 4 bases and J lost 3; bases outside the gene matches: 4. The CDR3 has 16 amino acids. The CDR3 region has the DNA TGTGCCAGCAGCCCGGGACTAGCGGGGGCGACAGATACGCAGTATTTT. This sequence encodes CASSPGLAGATDTQYF.

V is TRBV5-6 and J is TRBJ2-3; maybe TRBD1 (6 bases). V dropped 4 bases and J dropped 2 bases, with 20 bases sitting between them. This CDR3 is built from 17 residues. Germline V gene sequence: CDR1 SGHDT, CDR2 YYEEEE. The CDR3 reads CASSPPAVGAYTDTQYF. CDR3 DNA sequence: TGTGCCAGCAGCCCCCCCGCGGTGGGGGCCTACACAGATACGCAGTATTTT.

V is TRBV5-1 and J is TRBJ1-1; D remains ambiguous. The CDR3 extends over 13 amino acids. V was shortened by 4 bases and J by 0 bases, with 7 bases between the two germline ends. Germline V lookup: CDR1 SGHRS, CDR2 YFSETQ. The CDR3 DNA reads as TGCGCCAGCAGCAGGACTATGAACACTGAAGCTTTCTTT. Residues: CASSRTMNTEAFF. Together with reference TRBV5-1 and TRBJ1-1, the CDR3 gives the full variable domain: KAGVTQTPRYLIKTRGQQVTLSCSPISGHRSVSWYQQTPGQGLQFLFEYFSETQRNKGNFPGRFSGRQFSNSRSEMNVSTLELGDSALYLCASSRTMNTEAFFGQGTRLTVV.

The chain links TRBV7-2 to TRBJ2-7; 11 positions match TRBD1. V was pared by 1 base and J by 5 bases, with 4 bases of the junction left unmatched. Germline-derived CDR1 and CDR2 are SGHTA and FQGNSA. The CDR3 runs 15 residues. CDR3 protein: CASSLGDRGSNEQYF. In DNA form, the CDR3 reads TGTGCCAGCAGCTTAGGGGACAGGGGGAGCAACGAGCAGTACTTC.

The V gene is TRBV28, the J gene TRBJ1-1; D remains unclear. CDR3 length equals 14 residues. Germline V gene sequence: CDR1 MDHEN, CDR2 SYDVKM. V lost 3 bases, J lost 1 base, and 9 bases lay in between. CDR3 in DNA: TGTGCCAGCAGTTTGGCTTTTGCGAACACTGAAGCTTTCTTT. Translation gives CASSLAFANTEAFF.

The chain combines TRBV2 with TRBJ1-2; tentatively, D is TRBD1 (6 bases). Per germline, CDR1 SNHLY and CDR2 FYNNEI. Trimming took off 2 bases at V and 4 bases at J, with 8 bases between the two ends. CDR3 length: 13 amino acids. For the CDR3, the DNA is TGTGCCAGCAGTGAAACAGGGTTCTATGGCTACACCTTC. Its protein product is CASSETGFYGYTF.

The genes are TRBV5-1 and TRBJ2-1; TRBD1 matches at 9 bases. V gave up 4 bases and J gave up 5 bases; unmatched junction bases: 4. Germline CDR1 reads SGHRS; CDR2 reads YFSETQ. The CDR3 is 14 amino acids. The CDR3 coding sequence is TGCGCCAGCAGCAGGACAGGGGCCGACAATGAGCAGTTCTTC. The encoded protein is CASSRTGADNEQFF.

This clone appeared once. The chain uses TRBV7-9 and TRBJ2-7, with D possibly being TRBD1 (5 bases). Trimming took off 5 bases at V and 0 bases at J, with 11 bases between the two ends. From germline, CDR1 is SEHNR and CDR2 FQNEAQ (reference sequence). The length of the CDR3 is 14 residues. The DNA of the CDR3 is TGTGCCAGCAGCCCGGACACGAGCTCCTACGAGCAGTACTTC. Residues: CASSPDTSSYEQYF.

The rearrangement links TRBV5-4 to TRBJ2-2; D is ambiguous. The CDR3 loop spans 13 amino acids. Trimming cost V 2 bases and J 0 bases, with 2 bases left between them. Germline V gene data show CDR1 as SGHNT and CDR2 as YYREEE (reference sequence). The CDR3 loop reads CASSFANTGELFF. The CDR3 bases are TGTGCCAGCAGCTTCGCGAACACCGGGGAGCTGTTTTTT. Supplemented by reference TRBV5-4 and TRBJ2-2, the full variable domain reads ETGVTQSPTHLIKTRGQQVTLRCSSQSGHNTVSWYQQALGQGPQFIFQYYREEENGRGNFPPRFSGLQFPNYSSELNVNALELDDSALYLCASSFANTGELFFGEGSRLTVL.

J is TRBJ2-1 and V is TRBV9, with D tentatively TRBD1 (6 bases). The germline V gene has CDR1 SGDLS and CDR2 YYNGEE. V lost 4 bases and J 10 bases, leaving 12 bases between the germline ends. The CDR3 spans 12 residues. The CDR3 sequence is CASSTSGTEQFF. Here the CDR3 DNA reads TGTGCCAGCAGCACTTCCGGGACAGAGCAGTTCTTC. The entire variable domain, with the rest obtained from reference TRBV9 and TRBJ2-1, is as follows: DSGVTQTPKHLITATGQRVTLRCSPRSGDLSVYWYQQSLDQGLQFLIQYYNGEERAKGNILERFSAQQFPDLHSELNLSSLELGDSALYFCASSTSGTEQFFGPGTRLTVL.

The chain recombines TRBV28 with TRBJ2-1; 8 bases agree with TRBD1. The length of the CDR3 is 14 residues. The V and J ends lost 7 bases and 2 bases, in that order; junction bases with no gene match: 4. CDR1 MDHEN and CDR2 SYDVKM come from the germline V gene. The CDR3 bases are TGTGCCAGCACTGGGACAGGCCCCTACAATGAGCAGTTCTTC. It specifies CASTGTGPYNEQFF.

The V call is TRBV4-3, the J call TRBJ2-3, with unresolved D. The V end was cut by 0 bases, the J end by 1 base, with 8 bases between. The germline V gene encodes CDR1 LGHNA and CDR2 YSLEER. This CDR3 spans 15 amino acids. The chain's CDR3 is CASSQEATGTDTQYF. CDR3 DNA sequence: TGCGCCAGCAGCCAAGAGGCTACAGGCACAGATACGCAGTATTTT.

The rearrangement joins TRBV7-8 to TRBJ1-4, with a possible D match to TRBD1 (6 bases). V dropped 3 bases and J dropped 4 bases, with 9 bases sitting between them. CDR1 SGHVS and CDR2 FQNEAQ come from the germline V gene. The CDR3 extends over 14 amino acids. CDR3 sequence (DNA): TGTGCCAGCAGCTTGGACAGACTTAATGAAAAACTGTTTTTT. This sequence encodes CASSLDRLNEKLFF.

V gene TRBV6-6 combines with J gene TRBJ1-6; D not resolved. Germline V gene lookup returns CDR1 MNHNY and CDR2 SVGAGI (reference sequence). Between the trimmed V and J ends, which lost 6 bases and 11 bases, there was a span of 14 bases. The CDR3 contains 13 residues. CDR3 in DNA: TGTGCCAGCAGCCCCGGCGGGAGGGCACCCCTCCACTTT. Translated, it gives CASSPGGRAPLHF.

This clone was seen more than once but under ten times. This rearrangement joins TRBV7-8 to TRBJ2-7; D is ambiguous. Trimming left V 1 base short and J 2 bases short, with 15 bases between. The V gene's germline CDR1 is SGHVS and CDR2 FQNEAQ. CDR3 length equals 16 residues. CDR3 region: CASSLEAALPTYEQYF. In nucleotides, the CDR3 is TGTGCCAGCAGCTTAGAGGCGGCCCTCCCTACCTACGAGCAGTACTTC.

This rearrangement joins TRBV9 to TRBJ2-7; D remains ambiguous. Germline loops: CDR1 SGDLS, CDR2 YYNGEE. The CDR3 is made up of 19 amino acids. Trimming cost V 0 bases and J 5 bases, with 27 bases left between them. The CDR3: CASSVEAWALGLLPHEQYF. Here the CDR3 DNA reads TGTGCCAGCAGCGTAGAGGCATGGGCCCTTGGCCTCCTTCCCCACGAGCAGTACTTC.

CDR3: CASSQRTVYEQYF. The CDR3 nucleotides read TGTGCCAGCAGCCAAAGGACAGTTTACGAGCAGTACTTC. The genes are TRBV3-1 (or the pseudogene TRBV3-2) and TRBJ2-7, with D possibly matching TRBD1 (6 bases). The CDR3 totals 13 residues. The V end lost 2 bases, the J end lost 4 bases, and 9 bases lay between the germline ends. Germline assignment: CDR1 LGHDT and CDR2 YNNKEL (reference sequence).

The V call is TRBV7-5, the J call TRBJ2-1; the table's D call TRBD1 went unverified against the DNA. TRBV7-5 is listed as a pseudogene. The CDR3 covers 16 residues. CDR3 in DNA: TGTGTCAGAAGCTTGGACAGGGGGAAGATCTACAATGAGCAGTTCTTC. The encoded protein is CVRSLDRGKIYNEQFF.

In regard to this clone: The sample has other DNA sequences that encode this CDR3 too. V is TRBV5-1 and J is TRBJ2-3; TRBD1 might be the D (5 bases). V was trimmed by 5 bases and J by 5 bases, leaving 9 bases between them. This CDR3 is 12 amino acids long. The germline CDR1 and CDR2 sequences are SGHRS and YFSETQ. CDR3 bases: TGCGCCAGCAGTCCGCAGGGAGATACGCAGTATTTT. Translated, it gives CASSPQGDTQYF.

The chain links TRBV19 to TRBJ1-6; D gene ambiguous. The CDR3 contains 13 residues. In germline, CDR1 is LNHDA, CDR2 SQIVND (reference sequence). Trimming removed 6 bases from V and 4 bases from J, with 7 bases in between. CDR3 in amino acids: CASRRVYNSPLHF. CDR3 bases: TGTGCCAGTAGGCGGGTTTATAATTCACCCCTCCACTTT.

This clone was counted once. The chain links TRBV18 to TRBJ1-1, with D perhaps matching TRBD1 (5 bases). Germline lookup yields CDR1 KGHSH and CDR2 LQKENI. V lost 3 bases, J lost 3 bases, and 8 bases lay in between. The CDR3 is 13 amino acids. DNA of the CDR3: TGTGCCAGCTCACCCAGCAGGGACACTGAAGCTTTCTTT. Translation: CASSPSRDTEAFF.

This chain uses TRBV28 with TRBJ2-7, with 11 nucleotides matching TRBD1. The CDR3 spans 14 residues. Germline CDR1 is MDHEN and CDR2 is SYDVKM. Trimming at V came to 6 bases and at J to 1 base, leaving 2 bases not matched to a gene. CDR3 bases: TGTGCCAGCAGGGGGACAGGGGGGTCCTACGAGCAGTACTTC. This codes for CASRGTGGSYEQYF.

CDR3 DNA: TGTGCCAGCAGCTTGGTTCCTGACATGAACTATGGCTACACCTTC. Protein: CASSLVPDMNYGYTF. The chain couples TRBV5-6 to TRBJ1-2, with no clear D. CDR3 size: 15 residues. V was pared by 0 bases and J by 2 bases, with 11 bases between. Germline CDR1 and CDR2: SGHDT and YYEEEE.

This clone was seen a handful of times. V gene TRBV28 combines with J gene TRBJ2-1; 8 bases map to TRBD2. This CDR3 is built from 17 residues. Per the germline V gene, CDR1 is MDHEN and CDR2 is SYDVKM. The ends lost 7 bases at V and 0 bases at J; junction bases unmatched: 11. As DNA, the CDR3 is TGTGCCAGCACTCGGGCTAGCGGGCACCGCTCCTACAATGAGCAGTTCTTC. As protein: CASTRASGHRSYNEQFF.

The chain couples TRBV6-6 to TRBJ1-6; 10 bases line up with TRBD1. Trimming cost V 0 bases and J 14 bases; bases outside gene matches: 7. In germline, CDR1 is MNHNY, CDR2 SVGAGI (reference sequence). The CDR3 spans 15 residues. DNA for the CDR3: TGTGCCAGCAGTTACTCGGGACAGGGGAGTTGGACCCTCCACTTT. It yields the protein CASSYSGQGSWTLHF.